The 9 T cell receptor beta chains given below trace back to one sample, sequenced in a study of identical twins. TCRdb fed the 5' RACE reads into MiXCR, producing one record per CDR3 protein. This table holds roughly 570,000 distinct CDR3 sequences, roughly 9.9% found once. The data also belong to a second study, concerning yellow fever vaccine responses in identical twins.

The sample taken for sequencing was PBMCs. The source of these receptors is a woman under 30 in good health.

For this clonotype: At one boundary the junction diverges from the germline segment, which might be a read error. The chain recombines TRBV27 with TRBJ1-6; D is possibly TRBD1 (6 bases). The CDR3 runs to 11 residues. Germline V gene data show CDR1 as MNHEY and CDR2 as SMNVEV (reference sequence). CDR3 loop: CVRGGRSPLHF. In DNA form, the CDR3 reads TGCGTGAGGGGGGGTCGTTCACCCCTCCACTTT.

CDR3 region: CSARVGGSFYNEQFF. The DNA for the CDR3 is TGCAGTGCTAGAGTAGGGGGGTCCTTCTACAATGAGCAGTTCTTC. The rearrangement joins TRBV20-1 to TRBJ2-1, with D tentatively TRBD1 or TRBD2 (6 bases each). The V and J ends lost 1 base and 3 bases respectively, with 13 bases between them. There are 15 residues in the CDR3. Per the germline V gene, CDR1 is DFQATT and CDR2 is SNEGSKA (reference sequence).

The rearrangement joins TRBV20-1 to TRBJ2-1, with D possibly being TRBD1 (5 bases). The germline V and J ends were trimmed by 1 base and 5 bases, with 6 bases remaining between them. Per the germline V gene, CDR1 is DFQATT and CDR2 is SNEGSKA (reference sequence). This CDR3 contains 12 residues. CDR3 in DNA: TGCAGTGCTAGAGGGGGCCACAATGAGCAGTTCTTC. Translating gives CSARGGHNEQFF.

This chain links TRBV7-9 with TRBJ2-5; D is perhaps TRBD2 (5 bases). CDR1 and CDR2 (germline): SEHNR, FQNEAQ (reference sequence). This CDR3 spans 13 amino acids. V was shortened by 4 bases and J by 3 bases, with 9 bases between the two germline ends. The CDR3 nucleotides are TGTGCCAGCAGCTCCGCCGGGAAAGAGACCCAGTACTTC. Translated: CASSSAGKETQYF.

This clonotype has a handful of counts. This chain uses TRBV7-9 with TRBJ1-2; no clear D. Germline-derived CDR1 and CDR2 are SEHNR and FQNEAQ (reference sequence). CDR3 size: 14 residues. Deletions cut 1 base from V and 4 bases from J, with 10 bases between. CDR3 protein: CASSLVVAAYGYTF. For the CDR3, the DNA is TGTGCCAGCAGCTTAGTGGTGGCAGCCTATGGCTACACCTTC.

Turning to this clonotype: A read error is possible here, since a much larger clone lies one base away. The CDR3 here is CSVGASVNTWELFF. DNA of the CDR3: TGCAGCGTCGGCGCTTCAGTGAACACCTGGGAGCTGTTTTTT. This chain connects TRBV29-1 to TRBJ2-2; D remains ambiguous. CDR1 is SQVTM and CDR2 is ANQGSEA in the germline V gene. The CDR3 is 14 residues long.

This clonotype has a count of ten or more. The V gene is TRBV27, the J gene TRBJ1-4, with a tentative D call TRBD1 (6 bases). Germline loops: CDR1 MNHEY, CDR2 SMNVEV (reference sequence). V gave up 6 bases and J gave up 5 bases, with 13 bases separating them. The CDR3 has 14 residues. CDR3 protein: CASSARGGNEKLFF. In DNA form, the CDR3 reads TGTGCCAGCAGCGCTAGGGGGGGAAATGAAAAACTGTTTTTT.

V is TRBV6-1 and J is TRBJ2-3; TRBD1 agrees at 7 bases. The CDR3 has 13 amino acids. The junction had 2 bases not matched to a gene; V was cut back by 6 bases and J by 2 bases. Germline assignment: CDR1 MNHNS and CDR2 SASEGT. In nucleotides, the CDR3 is TGTGCCAGCAGCGGACAGGACACAGATACGCAGTATTTT. Its translation is CASSGQDTDTQYF.

This clonotype was recorded at least ten times. V and J are TRBV5-1 and TRBJ2-1; perhaps D is TRBD1 or TRBD2 (5 bases each). The CDR3 is 13 amino acids. Germline lookup yields CDR1 SGHRS and CDR2 YFSETQ. V lost 5 bases, J lost 5 bases, and 11 bases lay in between. CDR3 coding DNA: TGCGCCAGCAGTCCGGGGACGGACAATGAGCAGTTCTTC. Amino acid sequence: CASSPGTDNEQFF.